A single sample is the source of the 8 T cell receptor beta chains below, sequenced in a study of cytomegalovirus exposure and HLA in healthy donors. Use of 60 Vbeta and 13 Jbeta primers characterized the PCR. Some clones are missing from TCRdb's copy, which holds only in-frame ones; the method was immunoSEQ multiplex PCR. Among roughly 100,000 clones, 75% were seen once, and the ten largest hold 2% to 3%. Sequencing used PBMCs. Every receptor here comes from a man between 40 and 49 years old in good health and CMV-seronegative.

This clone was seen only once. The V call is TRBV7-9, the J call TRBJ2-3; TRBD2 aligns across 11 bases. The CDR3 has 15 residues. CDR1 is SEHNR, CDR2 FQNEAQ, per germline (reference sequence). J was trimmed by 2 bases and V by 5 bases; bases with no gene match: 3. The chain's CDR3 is CASSRLAGPTDTQYF. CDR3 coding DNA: TGTGCCAGCAGCCGACTAGCGGGGCCCACAGATACGCAGTATTTT.

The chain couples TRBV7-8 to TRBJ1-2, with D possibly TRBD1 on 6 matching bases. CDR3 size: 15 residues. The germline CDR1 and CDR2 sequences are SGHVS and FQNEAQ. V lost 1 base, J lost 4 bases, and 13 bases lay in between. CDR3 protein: CASSLDAGTPYGYTF. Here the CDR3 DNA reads TGTGCCAGCAGCTTAGATGCTGGGACACCCTATGGCTACACCTTC.

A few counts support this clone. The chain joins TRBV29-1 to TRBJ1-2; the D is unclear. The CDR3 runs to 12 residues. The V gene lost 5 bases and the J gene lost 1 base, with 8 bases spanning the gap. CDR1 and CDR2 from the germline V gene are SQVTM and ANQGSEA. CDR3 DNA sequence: TGCAGCGTTCATGCGATTAACTATGGCTACACCTTC. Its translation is CSVHAINYGYTF.

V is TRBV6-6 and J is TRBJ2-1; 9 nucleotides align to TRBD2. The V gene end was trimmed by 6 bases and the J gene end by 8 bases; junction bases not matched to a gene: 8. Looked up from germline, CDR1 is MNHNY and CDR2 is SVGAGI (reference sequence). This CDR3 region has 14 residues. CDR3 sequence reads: CASSTGTSRYEQFF. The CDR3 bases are TGTGCCAGCAGCACCGGGACTAGCCGATATGAGCAGTTCTTC.

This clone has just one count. The CDR3 reads CASSLELNQPQHF. CDR3 nucleotide sequence: TGTGCCAGCAGCTTGGAACTCAATCAGCCCCAGCATTTT. The chain joins TRBV5-4 to TRBJ1-5; D uncertain. Per the germline V gene, CDR1 is SGHNT and CDR2 is YYREEE (reference sequence). This CDR3 region has 13 residues. Trimming shortened V by 0 bases and J by 3 bases, and 4 bases separated the two germline ends.

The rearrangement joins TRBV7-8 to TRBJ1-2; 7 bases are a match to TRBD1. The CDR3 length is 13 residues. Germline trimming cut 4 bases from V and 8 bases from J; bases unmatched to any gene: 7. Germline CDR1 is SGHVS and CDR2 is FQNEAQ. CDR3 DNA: TGTGCCAGCAGCTACAGGGGCTCGTGGGGCTACACCTTC. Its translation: CASSYRGSWGYTF.

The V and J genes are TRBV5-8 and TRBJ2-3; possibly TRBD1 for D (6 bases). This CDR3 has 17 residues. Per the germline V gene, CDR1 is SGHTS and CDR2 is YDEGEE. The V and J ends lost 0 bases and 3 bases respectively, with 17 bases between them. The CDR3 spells CASSLEAAGVMTDTQYF. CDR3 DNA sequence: TGTGCCAGCAGCTTGGAAGCAGCAGGGGTTATGACAGATACGCAGTATTTT.

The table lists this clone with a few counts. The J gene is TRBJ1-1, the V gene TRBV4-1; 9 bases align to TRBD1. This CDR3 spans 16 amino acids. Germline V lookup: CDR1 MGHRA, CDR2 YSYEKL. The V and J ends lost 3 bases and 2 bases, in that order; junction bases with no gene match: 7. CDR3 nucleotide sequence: TGCGCCAGCAGCCAGGCGGACAGGGGCGTTAACACTGAAGCTTTCTTT. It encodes CASSQADRGVNTEAFF.